Included here is one TCR beta chain sequence, with context. This clonotype came up a few times. Its antigen is unknown. No base quality values were provided; no much bigger clone lies one nucleotide off. Instrument used: Illumina NovaSeq 6000. TCR cDNA was made using 5'RACE template switching, a step that added a universal primer site and unique molecular identifiers. Priming for cDNA synthesis came from both the TCR alpha and TCR beta constant segments. Library amplification used two PCR steps, and the second PCR step added sample barcodes and sequencing adapters. Sequencing of libraries was done on Illumina HiSeq 2500 (2x100 bp) or NovaSeq (2x150 bp). The authors' pipeline ran thus. Reads were demultiplexed and collapsed into UMI consensus sequences with MIGEC, and V(D)J alignment was performed with MiXCR. Using edgeR on replicate PBMC samples, clonotypes were called vaccine-responding if FDR was below 0.01 and the log2 fold change was above 5 up to day 15. CD4 or CD8 identity was assigned to each bulk clonotype according to whether the clonotype was present at higher abundance in the sequenced CD4 repertoire or the sequenced CD8 repertoire. TCRdb trimmed public reads at Q25 via fastp, called clones via MiXCR and kept in-frame beta chains. Each entry is one CDR3 protein sequence, shown with its most common DNA and genes. The V and J calls reflect TCRdb's pipeline rather than the authors' work. Counted in this sample were 250,000 to 400,000 distinct CDR3 sequences; 4% to 5.5% of them appeared once. Around 19% of the sample lies in the top ten.

The source of the sample is a study of T cells after yellow fever vaccination (dated by TCRdb to the late 2010s). Regarding the research as a whole: The SMART-Seq v4 Ultra Low Input RNA kit was used to prepare libraries from fractions with low cell numbers. Bulk TCR alpha and beta repertoires were sequenced longitudinally to track T-cell clones before and after primary and booster YFV17D yellow fever vaccination. The cohort comprised two healthy male donors, one aged 18 to 30 and one aged 30 to 40 years. Blood was drawn at multiple timepoints before and after primary and secondary immunization, with bulk PBMC replicates and cell subsets isolated.

Reading the label with the study, this specimen's treatment or condition is: live attenuated yellow fever vaccine strain. Two biological replicates of bulk PBMCs were collected at each blood-draw timepoint. PBMCs were isolated from peripheral blood using a standard Ficoll-Paque protocol. TriZol was used to extract RNA from bulk PBMCs, from CD4 and CD8 fractions, and from dextramer-positive and dextramer-negative fractions. The study at large found these results: Only a couple of donors were included in the study, so the extent to which the findings can be generalized is limited. The secondary T-cell response was weaker than the primary response but faster, peaking on day 5 instead of day 15. Computational filtering was needed because FACS-sorted repertoires could contain abundant contaminating clonotypes from the bulk population. Most clones expanded after primary vaccination (approximately 95% of CD4 and roughly 90% of CD8) were re-detected after the booster, suggesting that broad memory maintenance occurred. A small fraction of clonotypes showed up in both the CD4 and CD8 compartments, probably as a result of convergent recombination.

CDR1 and CDR2, per the germline V gene (reference sequence), are SEHNR and FQNEAQ. Ends trimmed: V by 5 bases, J by 2 bases; bases unmatched to a gene: 5. The CDR3 holds 14 amino acids from the cysteine to the phenylalanine. The read is trimmed to its CDR3 DNA, 42 bases read in frame from base 1. The sample in question was PBMCs, obtained 15 days after the yellow fever booster vaccination. The receptor was isolated from a man between 18 and 35 years old who received the YFV17D yellow fever vaccine. The rearrangement combines TRBV7-9 with TRBJ2-5; 7 junctional bases match TRBD2. The sequence in DNA is TGTGCCAGCAGCCCCATGGGGGGGCAAGAGACCCAGTACTTC. Translated, it gives CASSPMGGQETQYF.